Given below is one TCR beta chain in context. This CDR3 has 15 amino acids. Germline CDR1 reads SNHLY; CDR2 reads FYNNEI. Trimming removed 3 bases from V and 3 bases from J, with 13 bases in between. The data belong to a study of CD8 T cells in Susac syndrome. With random hexamers, reverse transcription was performed on roughly 0.5 to 1 ug of RNA. An immunoSEQ multiplex PCR generated amplified TCR beta CDR3 products spanning 54 Vbeta and 13 Jbeta. TCRdb called the immunoSEQ multiplex PCR reads again in MiXCR, with one record for every CDR3 protein. Of 170,000 or so distinct CDR3 sequences detected, approximately 96% appear once; the ten largest clones hold around 0.15%. Peripheral blood CD8+ and CD4+ T cells were profiled by TCR beta sequencing. Negative isolation was used for CD8+ and CD4+ T cells and FACS enrichment for TEMRA cells.

This chain links TRBV2 with TRBJ2-3, with D possibly called TRBD1 or TRBD2 (5 bases each). The receptor was isolated from a human donor with multiple sclerosis. Material: CD8+ T cells from PBMCs. The CDR3 reads CASSEGEWETDTQYF. In DNA form, the CDR3 reads TGTGCCAGCAGTGAGGGGGAGTGGGAAACAGATACGCAGTATTTT.